The 8 T cell receptor beta chains below all came from one sample that was sequenced in a study of T-cell reconstitution after alpha-beta-depleted transplantation in children. The library targeted TCRbeta and was prepared with unique molecular identifiers. One entry per CDR3 protein, called by TCRdb with MiXCR from the PCR reads. Here the sample spans some 200,000 distinct CDR3 sequences, about 8.4% being singletons. The specimen comprised PBMCs, mostly from graft donor cells, sampled 360 days after TCRalphabeta/CD19-depleted stem cell transplant. These receptors all stem from a male patient aged 2 to 9 who had a stem cell transplant for acute myeloid leukemia, so the T cells may come from the graft donor.

The chain couples TRBV18 to TRBJ2-4; D gene unclear. Germline lookup yields CDR1 KGHSH and CDR2 LQKENI. CDR3 length: 15 residues. V was pared by 3 bases and J by 0 bases, with 9 bases between. The CDR3 coding sequence is TGTGCCAGCTCACCCGGGCAGCTAGCCAAAAACATTCAGTACTTC. Translated, it gives CASSPGQLAKNIQYF. Full variable domain (rest looked up from reference TRBV18 and TRBJ2-4): NAGVMQNPRHLVRRRGQEARLRCSPMKGHSHVYWYRQLPEEGLKFMVYLQKENIIDESGMPKERFSAEFPKEGPSILRIQQVVRGDSAAYFCASSPGQLAKNIQYFGAGTRLSVL.

The chain uses TRBV27 and TRBJ2-7; D may match TRBD1 or TRBD2 (5 bases each). The CDR3 sequence is 15 residues long. V lost 4 bases and J lost 3, with 16 bases in between. Germline V gene lookup returns CDR1 MNHEY and CDR2 SMNVEV (reference sequence). The CDR3 DNA sequence: TGTGCCAGCAGTTGCGCGGCTCGGGGCAACTACGAGCAGTACGTC. Translated: CASSCAARGNYEQYV.

Ten or more counts support this clonotype. This sequence joins TRBV5-1 and TRBJ2-1; D might be TRBD1 (6 bases). Germline V gene sequence: CDR1 SGHRS, CDR2 YFSETQ. There are 17 residues in the CDR3. With 0 bases removed from V and 0 bases from J, the gap between germline ends came to 13 bases. CDR3 nucleotide sequence: TGCGCCAGCAGCTTGGCCAGGGGCAGTCCCTCCTACAATGAGCAGTTCTTC. This translates into CASSLARGSPSYNEQFF. Together with reference TRBV5-1 and TRBJ2-1, the CDR3 gives the full variable domain: KAGVTQTPRYLIKTRGQQVTLSCSPISGHRSVSWYQQTPGQGLQFLFEYFSETQRNKGNFPGRFSGRQFSNSRSEMNVSTLELGDSALYLCASSLARGSPSYNEQFFGPGTRLTVL.

Many counts were recorded for this clonotype. The chain uses TRBV20-1 and TRBJ2-7; TRBD1 is a possible D gene (5 bases). Trimming pared 1 base from V and 3 bases from J, leaving 10 bases between. This CDR3 has 13 residues. Germline V gene sequence: CDR1 DFQATT, CDR2 SNEGSKA (reference sequence). This CDR3 reads CSARARDSYEQYF. The DNA of the CDR3 is TGCAGTGCTAGAGCGCGTGACAGCTACGAGCAGTACTTC.

This clonotype has at least ten counts. The chain is built from TRBV9 and TRBJ1-5; 7 nucleotides align to TRBD1. In germline, CDR1 is SGDLS, CDR2 YYNGEE. The CDR3 spans 16 residues. J was trimmed by 2 bases and V by 4 bases; bases with no gene match: 9. The CDR3 spells CASSPGDRVGNQPQHF. Written as DNA, the CDR3 is TGTGCCAGCAGCCCGGGAGACAGGGTTGGCAATCAGCCCCAGCATTTT.

The gene calls are TRBV11-2 and TRBJ2-1, with D uncertain. The CDR3 contains 13 residues. Germline CDR1 reads SGHAT; CDR2 reads FQNNGV. V was trimmed by 6 bases and J by 6 bases, leaving 12 bases between them. This CDR3 is CASSFELGNEQFF. CDR3 bases: TGTGCCAGCAGTTTCGAGCTCGGCAATGAGCAGTTCTTC.

The CDR3 region has the DNA TGCGCCAGCAGCTTGGGCGCGGGAGCCAAAAACATTCAGTACTTC. It yields the protein CASSLGAGAKNIQYF. The chain is built from TRBV5-1 and TRBJ2-4; possibly TRBD2 for D (5 bases). V was shortened by 0 bases and J by 0 bases, with 7 bases between the two germline ends. The CDR3 has 15 amino acids. Per the germline V gene, CDR1 is SGHRS and CDR2 is YFSETQ.

This clonotype appeared many times. The V gene is TRBV12-3 or TRBV12-4, the J gene TRBJ2-1; D gene uncertain. Between the trimmed V and J ends, which lost 7 bases and 5 bases, there was a span of 15 bases. This CDR3 is built from 14 residues. DNA of the CDR3: TGTGCCAGCACGAAAGGGCTTCGGGACAATGAGCAGTTCTTC. Translated, it gives CASTKGLRDNEQFF.